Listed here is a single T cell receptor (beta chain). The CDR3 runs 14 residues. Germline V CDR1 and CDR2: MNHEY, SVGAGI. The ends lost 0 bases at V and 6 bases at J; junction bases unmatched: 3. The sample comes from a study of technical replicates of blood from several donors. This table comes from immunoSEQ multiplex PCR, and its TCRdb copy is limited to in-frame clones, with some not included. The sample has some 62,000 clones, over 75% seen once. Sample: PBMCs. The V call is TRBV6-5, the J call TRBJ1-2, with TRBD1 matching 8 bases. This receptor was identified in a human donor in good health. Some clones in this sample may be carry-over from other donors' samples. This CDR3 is CASSYSNRGNGYTF. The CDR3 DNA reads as TGTGCCAGCAGTTACTCGAACAGGGGGAATGGCTACACCTTC.